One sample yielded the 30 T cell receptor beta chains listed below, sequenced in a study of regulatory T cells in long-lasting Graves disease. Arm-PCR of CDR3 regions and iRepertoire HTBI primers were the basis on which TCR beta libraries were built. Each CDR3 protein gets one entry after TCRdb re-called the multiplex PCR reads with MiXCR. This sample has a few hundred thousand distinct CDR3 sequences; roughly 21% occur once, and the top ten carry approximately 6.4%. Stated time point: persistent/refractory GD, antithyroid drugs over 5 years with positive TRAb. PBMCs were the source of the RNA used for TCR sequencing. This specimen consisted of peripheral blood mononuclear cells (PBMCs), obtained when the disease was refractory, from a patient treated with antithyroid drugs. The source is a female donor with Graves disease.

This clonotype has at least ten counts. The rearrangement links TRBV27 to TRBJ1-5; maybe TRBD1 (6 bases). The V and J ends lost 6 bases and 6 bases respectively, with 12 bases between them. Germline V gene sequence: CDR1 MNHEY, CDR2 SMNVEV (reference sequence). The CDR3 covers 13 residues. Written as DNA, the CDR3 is TGTGCCAGCAGCGACAGGAGGGGTCAGCCCCAGCATTTT. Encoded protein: CASSDRRGQPQHF.

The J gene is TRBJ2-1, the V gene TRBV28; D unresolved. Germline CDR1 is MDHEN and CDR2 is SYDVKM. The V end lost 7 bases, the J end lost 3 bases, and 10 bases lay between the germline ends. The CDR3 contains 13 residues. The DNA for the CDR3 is TGTGCCAGCACCTTCAGAGGCTACAATGAGCAGTTCTTC. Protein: CASTFRGYNEQFF. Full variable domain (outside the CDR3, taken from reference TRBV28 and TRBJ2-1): DVKVTQSSRYLVKRTGEKVFLECVQDMDHENMFWYRQDPGLGLRLIYFSYDVKMKEKGDIPEGYSVSREKKERFSLILESASTNQTSMYLCASTFRGYNEQFFGPGTRLTVL.

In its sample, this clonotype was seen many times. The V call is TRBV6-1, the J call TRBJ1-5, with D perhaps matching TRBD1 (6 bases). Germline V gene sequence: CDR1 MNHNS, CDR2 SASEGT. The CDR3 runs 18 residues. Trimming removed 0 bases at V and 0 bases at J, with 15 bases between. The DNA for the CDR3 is TGTGCCAGCAGTGAAGCTTACAGGGTAAGGGTTAGCAATCAGCCCCAGCATTTT. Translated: CASSEAYRVRVSNQPQHF.

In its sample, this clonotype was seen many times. The CDR3 DNA is TGTGCCAGCAGTCAATCGCCTTCTGGGGGAACTCAGCCCCAGCATTTT. It encodes CASSQSPSGGTQPQHF. The chain is built from TRBV2 and TRBJ1-5; D is possibly TRBD1 (5 bases). Per the germline V gene, CDR1 is SNHLY and CDR2 is FYNNEI. Between the trimmed V and J ends, which lost 5 bases and 6 bases, there was a span of 20 bases. This CDR3 comprises 16 residues.

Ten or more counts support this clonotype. The CDR3 region is CASSGGADGTEAFF. CDR3 nucleotide sequence: TGCGCCAGCAGCGGGGGGGCCGATGGGACTGAAGCTTTCTTT. The gene calls are TRBV5-1 and TRBJ1-1; D may be TRBD1 (6 bases). V lost 4 bases and J 5 bases, leaving 15 bases between the germline ends. This CDR3 region has 14 residues. The germline gives CDR1 SGHRS, CDR2 YFSETQ.

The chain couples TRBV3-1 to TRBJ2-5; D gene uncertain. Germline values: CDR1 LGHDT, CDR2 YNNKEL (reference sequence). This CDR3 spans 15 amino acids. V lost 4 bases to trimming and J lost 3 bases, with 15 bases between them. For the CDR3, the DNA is TGTGCCAGCAGCCTAGAGGCGTCGGGTAAAGAGACCCAGTACTTC. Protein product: CASSLEASGKETQYF.

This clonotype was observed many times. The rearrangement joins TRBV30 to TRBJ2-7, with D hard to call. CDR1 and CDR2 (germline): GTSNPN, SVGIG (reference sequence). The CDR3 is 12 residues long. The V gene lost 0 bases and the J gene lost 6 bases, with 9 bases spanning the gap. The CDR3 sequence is CAWSVTSVEQYF. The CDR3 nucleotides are TGTGCCTGGAGTGTCACGTCCGTCGAGCAGTACTTC.

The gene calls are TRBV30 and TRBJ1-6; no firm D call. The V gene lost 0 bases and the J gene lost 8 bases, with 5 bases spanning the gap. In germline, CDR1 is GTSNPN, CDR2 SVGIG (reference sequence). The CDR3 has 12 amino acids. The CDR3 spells CAWSVLDSPLHF. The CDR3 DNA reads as TGTGCCTGGAGTGTACTTGATTCACCCCTCCACTTT.

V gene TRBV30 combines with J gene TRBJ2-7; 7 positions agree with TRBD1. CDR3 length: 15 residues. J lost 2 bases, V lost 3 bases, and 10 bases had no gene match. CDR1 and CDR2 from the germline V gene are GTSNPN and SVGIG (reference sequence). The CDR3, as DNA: TGTGCCTGGAGAGACACGACAGGGAGTCCCTACGAGCAGTACTTC. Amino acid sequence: CAWRDTTGSPYEQYF.

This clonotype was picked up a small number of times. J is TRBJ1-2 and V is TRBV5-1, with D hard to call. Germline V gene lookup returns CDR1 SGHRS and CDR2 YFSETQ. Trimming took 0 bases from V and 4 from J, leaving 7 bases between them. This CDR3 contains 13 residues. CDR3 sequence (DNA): TGCGCCAGCAGCTTGGAGCGATTCTATGGCTACACCTTC. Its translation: CASSLERFYGYTF.

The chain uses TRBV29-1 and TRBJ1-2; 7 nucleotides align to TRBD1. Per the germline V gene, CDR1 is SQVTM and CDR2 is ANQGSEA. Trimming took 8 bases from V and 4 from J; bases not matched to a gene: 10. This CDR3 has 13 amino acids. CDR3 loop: CSLRAGQLYGYTF. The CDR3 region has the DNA TGCAGCTTACGAGCGGGACAGCTCTATGGCTACACCTTC.

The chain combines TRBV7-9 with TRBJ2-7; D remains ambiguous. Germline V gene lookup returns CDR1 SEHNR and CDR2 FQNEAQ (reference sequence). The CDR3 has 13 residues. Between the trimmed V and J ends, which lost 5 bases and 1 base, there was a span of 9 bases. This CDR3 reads CASSTHVSYEQYF. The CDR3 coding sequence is TGTGCCAGCAGCACGCATGTTTCCTACGAGCAGTACTTC. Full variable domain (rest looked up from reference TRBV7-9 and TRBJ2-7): DTGVSQNPRHKITKRGQNVTFRCDPISEHNRLYWYRQTLGQGPEFLTYFQNEAQLEKSRLLSDRFSAERPKGSFSTLEIQRTEQGDSAMYLCASSTHVSYEQYFGPGTRLTVT.

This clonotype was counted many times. In nucleotides, the CDR3 is TGTGCCAGCAGTGTCCTCAGTTCTTCCGGGGAGCTGTTTTTT. It is translated as CASSVLSSSGELFF. The chain joins TRBV6-1 to TRBJ2-2; D not certain. The CDR3 has 14 residues. V was cut by 4 bases and J by 6 bases, with 12 bases left in between. CDR1 MNHNS and CDR2 SASEGT come from the germline V gene.

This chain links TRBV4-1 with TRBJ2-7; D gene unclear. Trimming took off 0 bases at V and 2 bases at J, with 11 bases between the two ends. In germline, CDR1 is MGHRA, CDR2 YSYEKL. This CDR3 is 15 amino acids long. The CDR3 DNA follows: TGCGCCAGCAGCCAAGAAAGGTGGGCCACCTACGAGCAGTACTTC. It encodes CASSQERWATYEQYF.

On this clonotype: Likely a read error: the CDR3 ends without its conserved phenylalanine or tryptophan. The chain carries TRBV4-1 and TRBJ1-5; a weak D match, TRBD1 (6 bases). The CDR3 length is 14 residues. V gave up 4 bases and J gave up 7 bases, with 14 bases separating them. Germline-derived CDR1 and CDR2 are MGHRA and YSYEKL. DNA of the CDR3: TGCGCCAGCAGCCTGAAGGGGGTGGAACAGCCCCAGCATCTT. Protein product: CASSLKGVEQPQHL.

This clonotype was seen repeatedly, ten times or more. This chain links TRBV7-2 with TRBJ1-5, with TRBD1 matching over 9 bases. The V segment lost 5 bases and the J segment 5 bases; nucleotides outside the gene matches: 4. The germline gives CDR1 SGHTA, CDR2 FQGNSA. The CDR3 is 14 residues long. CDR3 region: CASSAQGAYQPQHF. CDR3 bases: TGTGCCAGCAGCGCACAGGGGGCCTATCAGCCCCAGCATTTT.

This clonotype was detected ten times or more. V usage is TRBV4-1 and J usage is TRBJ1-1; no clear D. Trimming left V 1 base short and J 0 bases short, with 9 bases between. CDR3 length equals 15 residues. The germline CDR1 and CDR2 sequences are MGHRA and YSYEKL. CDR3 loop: CASSQVGPVNTEAFF. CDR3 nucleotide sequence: TGCGCCAGCAGCCAAGTAGGACCTGTGAACACTGAAGCTTTCTTT.

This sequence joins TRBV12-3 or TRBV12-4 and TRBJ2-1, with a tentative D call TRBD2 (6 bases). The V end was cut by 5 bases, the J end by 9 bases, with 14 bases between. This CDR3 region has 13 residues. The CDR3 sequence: CASSPSQGLEQFF. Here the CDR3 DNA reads TGTGCCAGCAGTCCATCCCAGGGACTTGAGCAGTTCTTC.

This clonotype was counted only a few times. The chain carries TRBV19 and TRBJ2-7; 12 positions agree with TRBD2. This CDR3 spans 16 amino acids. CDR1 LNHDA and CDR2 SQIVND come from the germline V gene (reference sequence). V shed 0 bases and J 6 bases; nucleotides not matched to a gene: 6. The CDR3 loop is CASSIDGTSGSLEQYF. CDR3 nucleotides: TGTGCCAGTAGTATAGATGGGACTAGCGGGTCTCTCGAGCAGTACTTC.

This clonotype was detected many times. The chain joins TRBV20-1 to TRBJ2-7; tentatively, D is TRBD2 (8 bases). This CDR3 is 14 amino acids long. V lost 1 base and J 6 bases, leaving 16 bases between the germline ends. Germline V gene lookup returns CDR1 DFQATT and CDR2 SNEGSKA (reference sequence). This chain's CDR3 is CSARVEGAGGEQYF. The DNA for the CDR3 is TGCAGTGCTAGAGTGGAGGGGGCGGGAGGCGAGCAGTACTTC.

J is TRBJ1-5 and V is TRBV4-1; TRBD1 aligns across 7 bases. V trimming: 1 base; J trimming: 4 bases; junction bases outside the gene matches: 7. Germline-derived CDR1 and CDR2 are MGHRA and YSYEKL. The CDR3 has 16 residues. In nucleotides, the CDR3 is TGCGCCAGCAGCCAAGTCGACGGACAGGCTAATCAGCCCCAGCATTTT. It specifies CASSQVDGQANQPQHF.

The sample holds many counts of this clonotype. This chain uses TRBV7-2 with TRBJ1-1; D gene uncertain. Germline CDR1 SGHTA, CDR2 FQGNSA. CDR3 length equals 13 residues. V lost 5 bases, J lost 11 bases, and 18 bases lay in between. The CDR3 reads CASSGSDGGKAFF. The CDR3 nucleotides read TGTGCCAGCAGCGGATCGGACGGCGGGAAGGCTTTCTTT.

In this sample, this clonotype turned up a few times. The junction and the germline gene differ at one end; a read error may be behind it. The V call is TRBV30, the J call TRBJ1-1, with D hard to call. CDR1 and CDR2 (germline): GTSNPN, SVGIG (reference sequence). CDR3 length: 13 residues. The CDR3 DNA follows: TGCGCCTGGTCCCCCGGCCGAGGCCCTGAAGCTTTCTTT. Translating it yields CAWSPGRGPEAFF.

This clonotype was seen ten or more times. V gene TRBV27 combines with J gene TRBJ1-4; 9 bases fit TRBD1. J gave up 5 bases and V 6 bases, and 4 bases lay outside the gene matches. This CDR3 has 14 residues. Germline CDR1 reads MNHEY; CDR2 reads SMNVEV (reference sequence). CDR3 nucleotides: TGTGCCAGCAGGAAGGGACAGGGAAATGAAAAACTGTTTTTT. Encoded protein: CASRKGQGNEKLFF.

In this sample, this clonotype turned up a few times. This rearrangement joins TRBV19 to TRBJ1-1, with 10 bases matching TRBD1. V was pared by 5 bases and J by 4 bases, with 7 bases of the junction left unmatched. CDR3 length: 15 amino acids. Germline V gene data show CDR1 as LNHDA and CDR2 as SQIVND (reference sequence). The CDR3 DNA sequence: TGTGCCAGTAGTCTGGGACAGGGGTATTCCACTGAAGCTTTCTTT. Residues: CASSLGQGYSTEAFF.

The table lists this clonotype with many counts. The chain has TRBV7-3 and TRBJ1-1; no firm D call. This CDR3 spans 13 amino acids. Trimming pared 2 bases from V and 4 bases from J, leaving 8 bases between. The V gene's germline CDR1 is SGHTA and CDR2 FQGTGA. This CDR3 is CASSLGFRTEAFF. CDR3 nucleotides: TGTGCCAGCAGCTTAGGGTTCCGCACTGAAGCTTTCTTT.

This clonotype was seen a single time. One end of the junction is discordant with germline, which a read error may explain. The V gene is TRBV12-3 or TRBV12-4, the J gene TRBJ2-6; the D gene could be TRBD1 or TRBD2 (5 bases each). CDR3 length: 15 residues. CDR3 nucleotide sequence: TGTGCCAGCAGAGACGGACTGTCTGGGGCCAACGCCCTGACTTTC. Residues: CASRDGLSGANALTF.

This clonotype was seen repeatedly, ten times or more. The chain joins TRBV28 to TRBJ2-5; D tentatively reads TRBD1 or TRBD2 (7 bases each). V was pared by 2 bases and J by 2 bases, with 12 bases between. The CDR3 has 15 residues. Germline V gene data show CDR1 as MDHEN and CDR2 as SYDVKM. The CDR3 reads CASSLPQGGQETQYF. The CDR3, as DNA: TGTGCCAGCAGTTTACCCCAGGGGGGGCAAGAGACCCAGTACTTC.

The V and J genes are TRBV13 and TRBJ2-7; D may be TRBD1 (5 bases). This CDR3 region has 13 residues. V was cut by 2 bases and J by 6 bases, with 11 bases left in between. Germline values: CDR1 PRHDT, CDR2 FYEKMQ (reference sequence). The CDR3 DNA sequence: TGTGCCAGCAGCTTACAGGGTTGGGGCGAGCAGTACTTC. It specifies CASSLQGWGEQYF.

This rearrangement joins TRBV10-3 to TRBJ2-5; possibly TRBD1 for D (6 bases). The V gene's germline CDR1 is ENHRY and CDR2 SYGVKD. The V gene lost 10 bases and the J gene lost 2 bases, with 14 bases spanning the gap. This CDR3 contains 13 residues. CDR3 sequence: CATRNRVQETQYF. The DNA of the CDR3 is TGTGCCACCCGGAACAGGGTTCAAGAGACCCAGTACTTC.